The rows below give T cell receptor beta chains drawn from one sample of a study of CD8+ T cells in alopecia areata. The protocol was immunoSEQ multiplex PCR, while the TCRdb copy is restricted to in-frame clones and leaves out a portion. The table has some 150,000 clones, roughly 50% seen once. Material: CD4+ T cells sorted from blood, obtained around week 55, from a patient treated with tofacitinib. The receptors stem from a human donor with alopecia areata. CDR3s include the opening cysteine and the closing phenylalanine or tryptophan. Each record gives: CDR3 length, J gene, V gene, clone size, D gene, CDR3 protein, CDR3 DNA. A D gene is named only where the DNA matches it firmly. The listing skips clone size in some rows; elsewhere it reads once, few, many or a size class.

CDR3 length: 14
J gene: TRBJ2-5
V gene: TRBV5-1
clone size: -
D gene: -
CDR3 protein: CASSLNDPLETQYF
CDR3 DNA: TGCGCCAGCAGCCTAAATGACCCGTTAGAGACCCAGTACTTC

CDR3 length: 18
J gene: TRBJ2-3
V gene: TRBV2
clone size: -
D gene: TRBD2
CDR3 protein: CASRERLTSGASTDTQYF
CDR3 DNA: TGTGCCAGCAGGGAGAGACTAACTAGCGGGGCCAGCACAGATACGCAGTATTTT

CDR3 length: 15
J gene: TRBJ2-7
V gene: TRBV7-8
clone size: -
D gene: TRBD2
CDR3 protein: CASSPGLAVSREQYF
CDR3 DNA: TGTGCCAGCAGCCCGGGACTAGCGGTTTCTCGGGAGCAGTACTTC

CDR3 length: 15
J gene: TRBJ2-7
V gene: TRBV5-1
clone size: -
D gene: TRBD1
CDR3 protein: CASSQTGVLSYEQYF
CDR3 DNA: TGCGCCAGCAGCCAAACAGGGGTCCTCTCCTACGAGCAGTACTTC

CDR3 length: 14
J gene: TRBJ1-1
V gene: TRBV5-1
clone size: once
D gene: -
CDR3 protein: CASSSSGGNTEAFF
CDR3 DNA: TGCGCCAGCAGCTCGTCCGGGGGGAACACTGAAGCTTTCTTT

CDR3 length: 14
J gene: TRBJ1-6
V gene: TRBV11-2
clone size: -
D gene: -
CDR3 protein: CASSLDLAGSPLHF
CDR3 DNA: TGTGCCAGCAGCTTAGATCTAGCAGGTTCACCCCTCCACTTT

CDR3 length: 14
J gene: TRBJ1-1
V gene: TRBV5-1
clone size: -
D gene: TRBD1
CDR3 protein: CASRTTGIDTEAFF
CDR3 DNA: TGCGCCAGCAGAACGACAGGGATCGACACTGAAGCTTTCTTT

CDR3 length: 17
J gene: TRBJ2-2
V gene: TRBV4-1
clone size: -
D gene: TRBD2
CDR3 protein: CASSQDGVGLAVGELFF
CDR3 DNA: TGCGCCAGCAGCCAAGATGGGGTGGGACTAGCGGTCGGGGAGCTGTTTTTT

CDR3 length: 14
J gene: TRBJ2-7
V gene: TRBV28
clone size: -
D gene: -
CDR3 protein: CASTPPGPHYEQYF
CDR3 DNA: TGTGCCAGCACTCCCCCGGGACCGCACTACGAGCAGTACTTC

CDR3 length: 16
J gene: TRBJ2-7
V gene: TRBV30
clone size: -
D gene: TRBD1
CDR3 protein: CAWSAARTGADYEQYF
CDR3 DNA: TGTGCCTGGAGTGCCGCCCGGACAGGAGCAGATTACGAGCAGTACTTC

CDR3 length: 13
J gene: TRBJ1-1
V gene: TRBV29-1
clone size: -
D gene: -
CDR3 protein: CSVEAALGTEAFF
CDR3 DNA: TGCAGCGTTGAGGCGGCGCTTGGGACTGAAGCTTTCTTT

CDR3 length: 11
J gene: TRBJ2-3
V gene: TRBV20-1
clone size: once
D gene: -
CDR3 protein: CSARKSDTQYF
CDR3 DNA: TGCAGTGCTAGAAAGTCCGATACGCAGTATTTT

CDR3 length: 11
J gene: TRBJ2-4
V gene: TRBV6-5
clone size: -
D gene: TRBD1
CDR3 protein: CATGQGNIQYF
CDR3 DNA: TGTGCCACGGGACAGGGCAACATTCAGTACTTC

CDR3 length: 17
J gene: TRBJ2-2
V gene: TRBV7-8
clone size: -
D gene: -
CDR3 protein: CASSPFGEGPNTGELFF
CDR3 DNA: TGTGCCAGCAGCCCTTTCGGTGAGGGGCCGAACACCGGGGAGCTGTTTTTT

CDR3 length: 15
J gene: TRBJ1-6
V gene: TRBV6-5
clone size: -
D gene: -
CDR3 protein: CASSYGGAWNSPLHF
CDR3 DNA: TGTGCCAGCAGTTACGGGGGGGCCTGGAATTCACCCCTCCACTTT

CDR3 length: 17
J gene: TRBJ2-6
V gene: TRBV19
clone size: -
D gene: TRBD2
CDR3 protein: CASSPGGRPSGANVLTF
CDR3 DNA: TGTGCCAGTAGCCCGGGAGGTCGCCCCTCTGGGGCCAACGTCCTGACTTTC

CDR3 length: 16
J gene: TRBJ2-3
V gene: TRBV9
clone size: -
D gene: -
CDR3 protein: CASSVAEGRRTDTQYF
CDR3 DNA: TGTGCCAGCAGCGTAGCGGAAGGGAGGAGGACAGATACGCAGTATTTT

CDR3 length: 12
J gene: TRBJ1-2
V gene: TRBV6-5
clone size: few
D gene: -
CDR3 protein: CASSPGYYGYTF
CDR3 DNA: TGTGCCAGCAGTCCAGGTTACTATGGCTACACCTTC

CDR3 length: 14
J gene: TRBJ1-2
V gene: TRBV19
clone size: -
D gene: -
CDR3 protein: CASRPPQQGYGYTF
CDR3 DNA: TGTGCCAGTAGGCCGCCCCAGCAGGGGTATGGCTACACCTTC

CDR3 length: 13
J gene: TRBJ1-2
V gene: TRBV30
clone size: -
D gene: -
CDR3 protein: CAWSSGHLYGYTF
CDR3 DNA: TGTGCCTGGAGTAGCGGACACCTCTATGGCTACACCTTC

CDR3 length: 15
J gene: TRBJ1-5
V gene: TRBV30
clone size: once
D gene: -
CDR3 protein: CAWSVPGTGAQPQHF
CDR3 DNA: TGTGCCTGGAGTGTACCGGGCACGGGAGCCCAGCCCCAGCATTTT

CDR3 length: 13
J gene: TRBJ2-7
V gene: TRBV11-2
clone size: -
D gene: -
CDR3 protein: CASSLWGADEQYF
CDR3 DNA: TGTGCCAGCAGCTTATGGGGAGCGGACGAGCAGTACTTC

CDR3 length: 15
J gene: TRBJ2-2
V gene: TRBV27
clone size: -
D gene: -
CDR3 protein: CASSPTIRNTGELFF
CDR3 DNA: TGTGCCAGCAGTCCGACTATTAGAAACACCGGGGAGCTGTTTTTT

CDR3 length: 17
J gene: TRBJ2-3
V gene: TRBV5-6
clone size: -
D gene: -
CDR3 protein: CASSLKLLPSLTDTQYF
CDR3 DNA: TGTGCCAGCAGCTTAAAACTGCTCCCGAGCTTGACAGATACGCAGTATTTT

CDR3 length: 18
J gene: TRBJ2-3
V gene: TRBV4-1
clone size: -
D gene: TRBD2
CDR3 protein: CASSQVPRLAGRIDTQYF
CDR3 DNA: TGCGCCAGCAGCCAAGTGCCCCGACTAGCGGGGAGAATCGATACGCAGTATTTT

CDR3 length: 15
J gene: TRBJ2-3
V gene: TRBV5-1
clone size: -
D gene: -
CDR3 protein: CASSLQGRPTDTQYF
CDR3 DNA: TGCGCCAGCAGCTTGCAGGGCAGACCCACAGATACGCAGTATTTT

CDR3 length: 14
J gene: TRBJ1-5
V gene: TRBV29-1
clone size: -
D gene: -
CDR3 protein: CSVVAGGGNQPQHF
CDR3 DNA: TGCAGCGTGGTGGCCGGCGGGGGGAATCAGCCCCAGCATTTT

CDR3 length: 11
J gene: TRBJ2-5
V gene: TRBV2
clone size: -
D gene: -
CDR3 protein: CASSESVAGYF
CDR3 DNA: TGTGCCAGCAGTGAATCGGTGGCGGGGTACTTC

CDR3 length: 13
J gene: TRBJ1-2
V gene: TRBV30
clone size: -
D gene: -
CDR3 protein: CAWSIPDTYGYTF
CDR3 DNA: TGTGCCTGGAGCATACCGGACACCTATGGCTACACCTTC

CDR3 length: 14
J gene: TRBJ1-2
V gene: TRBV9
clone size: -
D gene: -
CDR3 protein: CASSRQTGLGGYTF
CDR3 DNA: TGTGCCAGCAGTCGACAGACAGGCCTGGGGGGCTACACCTTC

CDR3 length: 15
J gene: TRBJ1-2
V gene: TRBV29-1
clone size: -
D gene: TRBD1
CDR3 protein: CSVRVGQAANYGYTF
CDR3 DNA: TGCAGCGTACGGGTAGGACAGGCGGCTAACTATGGCTACACCTTC

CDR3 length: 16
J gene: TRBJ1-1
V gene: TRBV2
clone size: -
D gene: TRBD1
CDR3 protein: CASSVPRGRGGTEAFF
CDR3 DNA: TGTGCCAGCAGTGTACCTAGGGGGCGAGGTGGGACTGAAGCTTTCTTT

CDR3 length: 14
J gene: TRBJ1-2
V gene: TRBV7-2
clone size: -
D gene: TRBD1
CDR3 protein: CASTPGGSERGYTF
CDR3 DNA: TGTGCCAGCACTCCAGGGGGGTCGGAGCGCGGCTACACCTTC

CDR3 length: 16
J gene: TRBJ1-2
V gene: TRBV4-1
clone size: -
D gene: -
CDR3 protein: CASSTEPPRANYGYTF
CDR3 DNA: TGCGCCAGCAGCACCGAACCTCCCAGGGCGAACTATGGCTACACCTTC

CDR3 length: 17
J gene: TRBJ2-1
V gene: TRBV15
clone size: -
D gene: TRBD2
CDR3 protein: CATSSGGTSGGANEQFF
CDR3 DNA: TGTGCCACCAGCAGCGGAGGAACTAGCGGGGGGGCGAATGAGCAGTTCTTC

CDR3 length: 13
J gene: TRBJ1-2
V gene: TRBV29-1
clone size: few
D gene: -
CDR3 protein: CSVAGRAHYGYTF
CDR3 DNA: TGCAGCGTTGCCGGCAGGGCTCACTATGGCTACACCTTC

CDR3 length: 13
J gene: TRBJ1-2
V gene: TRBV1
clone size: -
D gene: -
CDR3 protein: CTSSQDPPICYTF
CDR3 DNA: TGCACCAGCAGCCAAGATCCCCCTATTTGCTACACCTTC

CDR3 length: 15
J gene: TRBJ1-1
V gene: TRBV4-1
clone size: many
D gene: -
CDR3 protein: CASSPVDRTNTEAFF
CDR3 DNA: TGCGCCAGCAGCCCCGTTGACAGGACGAACACTGAAGCTTTCTTT

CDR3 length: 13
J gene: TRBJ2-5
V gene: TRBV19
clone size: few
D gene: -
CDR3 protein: CASSIRGMETQYF
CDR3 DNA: TGTGCCAGTAGTATAAGAGGGATGGAGACCCAGTACTTC

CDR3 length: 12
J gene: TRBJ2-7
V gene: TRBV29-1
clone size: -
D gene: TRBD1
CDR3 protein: CSVWDRGGEQYF
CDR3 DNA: TGCAGCGTTTGGGACAGGGGTGGTGAGCAGTACTTC

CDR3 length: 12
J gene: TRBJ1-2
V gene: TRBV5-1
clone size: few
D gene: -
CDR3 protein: CASSSDSYGYTF
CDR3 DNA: TGCGCCAGCAGCTCGGACAGCTATGGCTACACCTTC

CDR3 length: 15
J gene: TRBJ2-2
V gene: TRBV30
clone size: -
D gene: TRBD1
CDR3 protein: CAWRFTGATEGELFF
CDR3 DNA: TGTGCCTGGAGGTTTACAGGGGCCACCGAGGGGGAGCTGTTTTTT

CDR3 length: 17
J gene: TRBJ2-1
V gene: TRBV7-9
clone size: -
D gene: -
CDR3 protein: CASSLRVSVGGDNEQFF
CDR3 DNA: TGTGCCAGCAGCTTAAGAGTTTCCGTAGGGGGGGACAATGAGCAGTTCTTC

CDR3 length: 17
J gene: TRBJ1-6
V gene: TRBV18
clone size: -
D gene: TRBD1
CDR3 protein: CASSPRQPTGGNSPLHF
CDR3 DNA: TGTGCCAGCTCACCCCGACAACCGACAGGGGGTAATTCACCCCTCCACTTT

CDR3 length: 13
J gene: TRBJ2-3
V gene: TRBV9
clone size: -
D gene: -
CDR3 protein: CASSPMGAQTQYF
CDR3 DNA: TGTGCCAGCAGCCCAATGGGGGCCCAGACGCAGTATTTT

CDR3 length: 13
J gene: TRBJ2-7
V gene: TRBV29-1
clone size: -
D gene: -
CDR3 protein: CSVARQLAYEQYF
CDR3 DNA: TGCAGCGTGGCGCGACAACTAGCCTACGAGCAGTACTTC

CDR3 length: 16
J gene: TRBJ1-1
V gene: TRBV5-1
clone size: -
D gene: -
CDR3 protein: CASSLNDLGRNTEAFF
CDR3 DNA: TGCGCCAGCAGCTTGAACGACCTAGGGAGAAACACTGAAGCTTTCTTT

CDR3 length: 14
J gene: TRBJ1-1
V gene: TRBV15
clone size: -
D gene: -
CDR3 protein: CATKIGQGNTEAFF
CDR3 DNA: TGTGCCACCAAGATCGGGCAGGGGAACACTGAAGCTTTCTTT

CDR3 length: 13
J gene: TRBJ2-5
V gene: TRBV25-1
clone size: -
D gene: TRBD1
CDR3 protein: CASSADRSETQYF
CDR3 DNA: TGTGCCAGCAGTGCGGACAGGTCCGAGACCCAGTACTTC

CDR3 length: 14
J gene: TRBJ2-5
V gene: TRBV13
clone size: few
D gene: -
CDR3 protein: CASSLTGNQETQYF
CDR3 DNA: TGTGCCAGCAGCCTCACAGGGAATCAAGAGACCCAGTACTTC

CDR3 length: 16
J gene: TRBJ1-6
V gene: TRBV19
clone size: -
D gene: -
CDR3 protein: CASTLTGVGTNSPLHF
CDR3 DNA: TGTGCCAGTACCCTGACGGGGGTCGGCACTAATTCACCCCTCCACTTT

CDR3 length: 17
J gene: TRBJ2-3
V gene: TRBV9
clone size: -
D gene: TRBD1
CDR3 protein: CASSVVSGQRSTDTQYF
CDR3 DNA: TGTGCCAGCAGCGTAGTCTCGGGACAGAGAAGCACAGATACGCAGTATTTT